The next 18 T cell receptor beta chains were all read from a single sample in a study of T cells after posttransplantation cyclophosphamide. Measured with immunoSEQ multiplex PCR; TCRdb has only the in-frame clones, and not every one. The repertoire holds approximately 52,000 clones, 86% seen once, with about 2.6% in the top ten. Material: PBMCs. These receptors were collected from a man aged 25 to 40 with a blood cancer, CMV-positive, and with a related stem cell donor.

The sample holds one count of this clone. The CDR3 sequence: CASSPWQGQTYEQYF. The CDR3 DNA sequence: TGTGCCAGCAGCCCCTGGCAGGGACAAACCTACGAGCAGTACTTC. The J gene is TRBJ2-7, the V gene TRBV7-2; the D gene is possibly TRBD1 (6 bases). CDR1 and CDR2 (germline): SGHTA, FQGNSA. The CDR3 length is 15 residues. V lost 5 bases, J lost 2 bases, and 16 bases lay in between.

The V and J genes are TRBV27 and TRBJ1-5, with 9 bases that match TRBD1. Germline CDR1 MNHEY, CDR2 SMNVEV (reference sequence). The V segment lost 5 bases and the J segment 7 bases; nucleotides outside the gene matches: 6. The CDR3 runs 14 residues. The chain's CDR3 is CASSLQGANQPQHF. DNA for the CDR3: TGTGCCAGCAGTCTACAGGGGGCGAACCAGCCCCAGCATTTT.

This clone was detected a few times. The genes are TRBV19 and TRBJ2-7; possible D gene TRBD1, 5 bases. Germline CDR1 is LNHDA and CDR2 is SQIVND (reference sequence). This CDR3 contains 14 residues. V lost 5 bases and J lost 1, with 12 bases in between. The CDR3 loop is CASSPAGASYEQYF. The CDR3 DNA sequence: TGTGCCAGTAGTCCCGCTGGGGCTTCCTACGAGCAGTACTTC.

This CDR3 is CASSYTVVNTEAFF. The CDR3, as DNA: TGTGCCAGCAGTTACACGGTAGTGAACACTGAAGCTTTCTTT. This chain joins TRBV6-6 and TRBJ1-1; no reliable D call. CDR1 MNHNY and CDR2 SVGAGI come from the germline V gene (reference sequence). The CDR3 runs 14 residues. Trimming removed 2 bases at V and 0 bases at J, with 7 bases between.

In its sample, this clone was seen once. V is TRBV4-1 and J is TRBJ1-1; TRBD1 is a possible D gene (5 bases). Germline V CDR1 and CDR2: MGHRA, YSYEKL. The CDR3 spans 14 residues. Trimming took off 1 base at V and 3 bases at J, with 9 bases between the two ends. CDR3 nucleotide sequence: TGCGCCAGCAGCCAAGGGCAGGGCTACACTGAAGCTTTCTTT. This translates into CASSQGQGYTEAFF.

The rearrangement uses TRBV19 and TRBJ1-5, with D possibly matching TRBD1 (6 bases). The CDR3 loop spans 15 amino acids. Trimming pared 1 base from V and 7 bases from J, leaving 14 bases between. Per germline, CDR1 LNHDA and CDR2 SQIVND (reference sequence). Here the CDR3 reads CASSIVLSRGQPQHF. The CDR3 DNA reads as TGTGCCAGTAGTATAGTACTCTCCAGGGGACAGCCCCAGCATTTT.

The CDR3 region has the DNA TGCGCCAGCAGCTTTGTCCAGGGTCGAACCGGGGAGCTGTTTTTT. It is translated as CASSFVQGRTGELFF. J is TRBJ2-2 and V is TRBV5-1; weak D call: TRBD1 (5 bases). V was clipped by 2 bases and J by 5 bases, with 13 bases between them. This CDR3 has 15 amino acids. Germline V gene data show CDR1 as SGHRS and CDR2 as YFSETQ.

The CDR3 sequence: CATSRGQGAYEQYF. CDR3 coding DNA: TGTGCCACCAGCAGGGGACAGGGGGCCTACGAGCAGTACTTC. This chain connects TRBV15 to TRBJ2-7; 11 bases map to TRBD1. V lost 3 bases and J lost 2; bases outside the gene matches: 0. The CDR3 runs to 14 residues. CDR1 and CDR2 (germline): LNHNV, YYDKDF (reference sequence).

This chain joins TRBV5-6 and TRBJ2-4, with D possibly being TRBD2 (5 bases). Germline V gene sequence: CDR1 SGHDT, CDR2 YYEEEE. V lost 4 bases, J lost 3 bases, and 14 bases lay in between. The CDR3 has 15 amino acids. CDR3 region: CASSDNRGIKNIQYF. The CDR3 nucleotides read TGTGCCAGCAGCGACAATCGGGGTATCAAAAACATTCAGTACTTC.

This clone was seen a few times. V and J are TRBV6-5 and TRBJ1-4, with a weak D call TRBD1 (5 bases). This CDR3 is 12 amino acids long. Germline loops: CDR1 MNHEY, CDR2 SVGAGI. With 5 bases removed from V and 10 bases from J, the gap between germline ends came to 11 bases. The CDR3 loop is CASSINGGKLFF. The DNA of the CDR3 is TGTGCCAGCAGTATAAACGGGGGAAAACTGTTTTTT.

The CDR3 coding sequence is TGTGCCAGCAGCTTAGTCAGCGGGAGAGGCGGGGAGCTGTTTTTT. The encoded protein is CASSLVSGRGGELFF. The chain is built from TRBV7-6 and TRBJ2-2; 8 bases agree with TRBD2. Germline V gene sequence: CDR1 SGHVS, CDR2 FNYEAQ. The V and J ends lost 1 base and 7 bases, in that order; junction bases with no gene match: 5. The CDR3 spans 15 residues.

The chain employs TRBV29-1 and TRBJ2-7, with a tentative D call TRBD1 (6 bases). The germline gives CDR1 SQVTM, CDR2 ANQGSEA. This CDR3 contains 14 residues. Trimming took 4 bases from V and 4 from J, leaving 17 bases between them. The CDR3 bases are TGCAGCGTTGCGAACCATCTACAGGGTTACGAGCAGTACTTC. It yields the protein CSVANHLQGYEQYF.

V is TRBV7-3 and J is TRBJ2-3; D is perhaps TRBD1 (6 bases). Germline-derived CDR1 and CDR2 are SGHTA and FQGTGA. V was clipped by 2 bases and J by 6 bases, with 21 bases between them. The CDR3 runs to 17 residues. CDR3 in DNA: TGTGCCAGCAGCTTACGTTCTGGACAGCACTCCCCCGATACGCAGTATTTT. Translating gives CASSLRSGQHSPDTQYF.

The chain couples TRBV18 to TRBJ1-2; a weak D match, TRBD1 (6 bases). Between the trimmed V and J ends, which lost 6 bases and 8 bases, there was a span of 13 bases. The germline CDR1 and CDR2 sequences are KGHSH and LQKENI. The CDR3 loop spans 12 amino acids. The CDR3 DNA is TGTGCCAGCTCGCTCAGGGGCGAAGGCTACACCTTC. The encoded protein is CASSLRGEGYTF.

The V call is TRBV7-8, the J call TRBJ2-7; 7 bases match TRBD1. J gave up 4 bases and V 0 bases, and 3 bases lay outside the gene matches. Germline V gives CDR1 SGHVS, CDR2 FQNEAQ. The CDR3 has 14 amino acids. CDR3: CASSLAGTEYEQYF. The CDR3 nucleotides are TGTGCCAGCAGCTTAGCCGGGACAGAGTACGAGCAGTACTTC. Full variable domain (outside the CDR3, taken from reference TRBV7-8 and TRBJ2-7): GAGVSQSPRYKVAKRGQDVALRCDPISGHVSLFWYQQALGQGPEFLTYFQNEAQLDKSGLPSDRFFAERPEGSVSTLKIQRTQQEDSAVYLCASSLAGTEYEQYFGPGTRLTVT.

This chain uses TRBV7-2 with TRBJ2-3, with 10 bases identical to TRBD2. Germline assignment: CDR1 SGHTA and CDR2 FQGNSA. This CDR3 is built from 16 residues. The V gene end was trimmed by 5 bases and the J gene end by 7 bases; junction bases not matched to a gene: 12. The CDR3 reads CASSLRTSGRPNTQYF. Here the CDR3 DNA reads TGTGCCAGCAGCCTTCGGACTAGCGGAAGACCCAATACGCAGTATTTT. Full variable domain (remainder filled in from reference TRBV7-2 and TRBJ2-3): GAGVSQSPSNKVTEKGKDVELRCDPISGHTALYWYRQSLGQGLEFLIYFQGNSAPDKSGLPSDRFSAERTGGSVSTLTIQRTQQEDSAVYLCASSLRTSGRPNTQYFGPGTRLTVL.

V usage is TRBV6-5 and J usage is TRBJ1-2; 8 positions agree with TRBD1. V was clipped by 6 bases and J by 0 bases; unmatched bases: 3. This CDR3 has 14 residues. CDR1 MNHEY and CDR2 SVGAGI come from the germline V gene. Here the CDR3 reads CASSHRGANYGYTF. CDR3 bases: TGTGCCAGCAGCCACAGGGGGGCTAACTATGGCTACACCTTC.

This clone is medium-sized (0.01 to 0.1%) by share. The chain carries TRBV28 and TRBJ2-7; no clear D. Germline CDR1 reads MDHEN; CDR2 reads SYDVKM. This CDR3 has 15 residues. Trimming left V 6 bases short and J 1 base short, with 16 bases between. CDR3 region: CASRPPYVTSYEQYF. The DNA for the CDR3 is TGTGCCAGCAGACCCCCATACGTGACATCCTACGAGCAGTACTTC.